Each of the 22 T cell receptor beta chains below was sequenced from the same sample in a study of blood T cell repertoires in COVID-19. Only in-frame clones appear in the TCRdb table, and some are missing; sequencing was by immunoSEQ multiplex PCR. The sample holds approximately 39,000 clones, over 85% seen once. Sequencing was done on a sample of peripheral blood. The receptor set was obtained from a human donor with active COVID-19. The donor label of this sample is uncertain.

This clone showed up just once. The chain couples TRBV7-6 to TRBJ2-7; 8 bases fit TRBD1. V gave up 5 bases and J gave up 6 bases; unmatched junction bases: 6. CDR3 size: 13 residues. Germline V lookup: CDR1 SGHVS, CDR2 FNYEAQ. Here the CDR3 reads CASSAYRGIEQYF. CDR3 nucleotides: TGTGCCAGCAGCGCTTACAGGGGGATCGAGCAGTACTTC.

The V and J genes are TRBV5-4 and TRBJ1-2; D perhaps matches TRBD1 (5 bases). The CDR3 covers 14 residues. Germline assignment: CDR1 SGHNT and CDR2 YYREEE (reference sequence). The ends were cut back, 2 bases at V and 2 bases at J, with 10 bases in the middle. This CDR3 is CASSFVGGNYGYTF. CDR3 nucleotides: TGTGCCAGCAGCTTCGTGGGGGGGAACTATGGCTACACCTTC.

The CDR3 loop is CASSQWAPYGYTF. In nucleotides, the CDR3 is TGTGCCAGCAGCCAATGGGCCCCGTATGGCTACACCTTC. The chain couples TRBV3-1 (or the pseudogene TRBV3-2) to TRBJ1-2; D unresolved. From germline, CDR1 is LGHDT and CDR2 YNNKEL (reference sequence). With 2 bases removed from V and 5 bases from J, the gap between germline ends came to 9 bases. The CDR3 has 13 residues.

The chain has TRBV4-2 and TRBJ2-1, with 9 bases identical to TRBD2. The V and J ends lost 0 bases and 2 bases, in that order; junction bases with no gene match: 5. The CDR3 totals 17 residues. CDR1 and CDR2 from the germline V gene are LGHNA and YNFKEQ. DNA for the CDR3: TGTGCCAGCAGCCAAGATAGTCTAGCGGGGACCTACAATGAGCAGTTCTTC. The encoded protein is CASSQDSLAGTYNEQFF.

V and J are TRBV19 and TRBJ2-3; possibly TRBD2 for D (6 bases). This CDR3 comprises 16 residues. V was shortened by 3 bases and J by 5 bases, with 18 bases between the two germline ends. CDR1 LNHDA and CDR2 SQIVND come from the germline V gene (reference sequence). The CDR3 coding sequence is TGTGCCAGTAGTATCGCCGTATCGGGAGCGCTAGATACGCAGTATTTT. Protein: CASSIAVSGALDTQYF.

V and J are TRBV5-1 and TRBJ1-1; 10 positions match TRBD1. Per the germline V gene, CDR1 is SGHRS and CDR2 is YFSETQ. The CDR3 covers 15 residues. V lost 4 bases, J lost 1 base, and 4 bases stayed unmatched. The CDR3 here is CASSIRTGGNTEAFF. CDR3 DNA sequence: TGCGCCAGCAGCATACGGACAGGGGGGAACACTGAAGCTTTCTTT.

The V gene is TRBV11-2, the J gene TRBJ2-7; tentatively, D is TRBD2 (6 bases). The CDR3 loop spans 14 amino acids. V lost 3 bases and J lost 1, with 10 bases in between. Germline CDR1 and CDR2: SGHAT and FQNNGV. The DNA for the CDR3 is TGTGCCAGCAGCTTTGACGGGACTTCCTACGAGCAGTACTTC. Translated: CASSFDGTSYEQYF.

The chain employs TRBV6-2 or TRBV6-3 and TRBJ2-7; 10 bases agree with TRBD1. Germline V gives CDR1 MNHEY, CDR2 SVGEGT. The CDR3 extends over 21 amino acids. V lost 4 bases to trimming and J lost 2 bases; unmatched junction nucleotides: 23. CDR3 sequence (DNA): TGTGCCAGCAGTTTATCGGGAGGACAGGGGGTTTTTGCGGGAACCCCCTACGAGCAGTACTTC. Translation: CASSLSGGQGVFAGTPYEQYF.

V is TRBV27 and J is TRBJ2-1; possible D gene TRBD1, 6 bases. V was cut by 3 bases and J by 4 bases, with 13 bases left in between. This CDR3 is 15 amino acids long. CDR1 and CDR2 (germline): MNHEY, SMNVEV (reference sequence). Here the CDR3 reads CASSLSRGTYNEQFF. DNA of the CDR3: TGTGCCAGCAGTTTGAGTAGGGGGACGTACAATGAGCAGTTCTTC.

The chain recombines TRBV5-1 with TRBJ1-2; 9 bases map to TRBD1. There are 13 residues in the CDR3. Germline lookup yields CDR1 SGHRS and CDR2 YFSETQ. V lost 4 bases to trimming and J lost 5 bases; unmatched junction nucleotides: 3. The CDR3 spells CASSPGQGYGYTF. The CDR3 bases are TGCGCCAGCAGCCCGGGACAGGGTTATGGCTACACCTTC.

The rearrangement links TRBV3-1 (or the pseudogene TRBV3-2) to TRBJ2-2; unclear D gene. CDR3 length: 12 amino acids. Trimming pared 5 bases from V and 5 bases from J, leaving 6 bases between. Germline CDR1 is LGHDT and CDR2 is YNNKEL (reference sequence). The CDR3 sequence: CASSSTTGELFF. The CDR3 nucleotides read TGTGCCAGCAGCAGTACTACCGGGGAGCTGTTTTTT.

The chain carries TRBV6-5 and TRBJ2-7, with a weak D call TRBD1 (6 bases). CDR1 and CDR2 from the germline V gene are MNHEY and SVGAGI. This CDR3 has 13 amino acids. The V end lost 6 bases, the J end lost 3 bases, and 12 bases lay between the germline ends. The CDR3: CASSYRDNYEQYF. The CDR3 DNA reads TGTGCCAGCAGCTACCGGGACAACTACGAGCAGTACTTC.

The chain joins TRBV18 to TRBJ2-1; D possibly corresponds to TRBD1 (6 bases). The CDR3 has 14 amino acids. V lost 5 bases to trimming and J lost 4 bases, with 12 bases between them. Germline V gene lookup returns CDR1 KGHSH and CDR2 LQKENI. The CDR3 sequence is CASSAYRGYNEQFF. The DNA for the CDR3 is TGTGCCAGCTCAGCCTATAGGGGGTACAATGAGCAGTTCTTC.

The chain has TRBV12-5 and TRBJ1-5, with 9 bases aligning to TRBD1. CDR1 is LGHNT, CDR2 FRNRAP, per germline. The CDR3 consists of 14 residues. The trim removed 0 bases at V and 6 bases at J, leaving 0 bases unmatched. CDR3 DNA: TGTGCTAGTGGTTTGGTGACAGGGGGTCAGCCCCAGCATTTT. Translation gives CASGLVTGGQPQHF. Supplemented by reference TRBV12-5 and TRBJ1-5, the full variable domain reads DARVTQTPRHKVTEMGQEVTMRCQPILGHNTVFWYRQTMMQGLELLAYFRNRAPLDDSGMPKDRFSAEMPDATLATLKIQPSEPRDSAVYFCASGLVTGGQPQHFGDGTRLSIL.

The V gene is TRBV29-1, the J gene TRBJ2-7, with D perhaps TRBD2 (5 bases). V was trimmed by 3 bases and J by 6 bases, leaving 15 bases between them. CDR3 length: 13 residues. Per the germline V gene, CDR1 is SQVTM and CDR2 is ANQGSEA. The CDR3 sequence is CSVEGDGLREQYF. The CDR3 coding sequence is TGCAGCGTTGAGGGAGATGGACTTCGCGAGCAGTACTTC.

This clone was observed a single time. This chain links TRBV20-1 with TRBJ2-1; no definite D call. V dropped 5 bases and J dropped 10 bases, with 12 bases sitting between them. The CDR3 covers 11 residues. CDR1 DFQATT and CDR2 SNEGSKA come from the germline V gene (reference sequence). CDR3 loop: CSADIVYEQFF. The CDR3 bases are TGCAGTGCTGACATAGTTTACGAGCAGTTCTTC.

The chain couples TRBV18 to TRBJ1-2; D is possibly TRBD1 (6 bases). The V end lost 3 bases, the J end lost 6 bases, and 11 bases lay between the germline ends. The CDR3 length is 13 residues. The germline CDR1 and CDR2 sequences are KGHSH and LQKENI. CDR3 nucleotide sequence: TGTGCCAGCTCACCGGACAGTGACAATGGCTACACCTTC. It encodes CASSPDSDNGYTF.

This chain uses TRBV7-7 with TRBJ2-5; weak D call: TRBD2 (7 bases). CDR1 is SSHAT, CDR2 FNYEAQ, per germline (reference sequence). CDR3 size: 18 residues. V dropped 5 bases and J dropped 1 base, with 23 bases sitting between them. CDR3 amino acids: CASSRPPSRGGLQETQYF. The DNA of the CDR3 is TGTGCCAGCAGCCGCCCCCCTTCGAGGGGGGGCCTCCAAGAGACCCAGTACTTC.

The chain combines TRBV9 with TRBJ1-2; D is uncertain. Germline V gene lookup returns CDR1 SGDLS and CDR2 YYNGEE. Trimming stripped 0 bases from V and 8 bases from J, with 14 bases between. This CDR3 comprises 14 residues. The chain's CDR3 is CASSVGSGSGGYTF. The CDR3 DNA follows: TGTGCCAGCAGCGTAGGATCGGGGTCTGGCGGCTACACCTTC.

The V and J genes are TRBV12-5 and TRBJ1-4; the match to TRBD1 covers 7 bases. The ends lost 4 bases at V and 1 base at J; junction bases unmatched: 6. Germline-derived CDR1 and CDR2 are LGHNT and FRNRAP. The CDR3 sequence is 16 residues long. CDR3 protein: CASGSGAGGTNEKLFF. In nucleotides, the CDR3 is TGTGCTAGTGGTTCGGGGGCAGGGGGAACTAATGAAAAACTGTTTTTT.

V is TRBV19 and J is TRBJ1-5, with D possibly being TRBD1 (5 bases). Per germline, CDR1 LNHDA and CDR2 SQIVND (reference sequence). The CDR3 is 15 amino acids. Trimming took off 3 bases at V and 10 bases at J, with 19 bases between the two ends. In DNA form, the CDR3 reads TGTGCCAGTAGTATCGGGCGGGAAGCCGGGGGTCCCCAGCATTTT. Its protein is CASSIGREAGGPQHF.

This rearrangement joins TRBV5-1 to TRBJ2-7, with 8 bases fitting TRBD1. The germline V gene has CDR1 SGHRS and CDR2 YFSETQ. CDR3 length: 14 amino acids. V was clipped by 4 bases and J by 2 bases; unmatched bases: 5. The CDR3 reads CASSVQGEAYEQYF. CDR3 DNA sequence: TGCGCCAGCAGCGTACAGGGGGAAGCCTACGAGCAGTACTTC.